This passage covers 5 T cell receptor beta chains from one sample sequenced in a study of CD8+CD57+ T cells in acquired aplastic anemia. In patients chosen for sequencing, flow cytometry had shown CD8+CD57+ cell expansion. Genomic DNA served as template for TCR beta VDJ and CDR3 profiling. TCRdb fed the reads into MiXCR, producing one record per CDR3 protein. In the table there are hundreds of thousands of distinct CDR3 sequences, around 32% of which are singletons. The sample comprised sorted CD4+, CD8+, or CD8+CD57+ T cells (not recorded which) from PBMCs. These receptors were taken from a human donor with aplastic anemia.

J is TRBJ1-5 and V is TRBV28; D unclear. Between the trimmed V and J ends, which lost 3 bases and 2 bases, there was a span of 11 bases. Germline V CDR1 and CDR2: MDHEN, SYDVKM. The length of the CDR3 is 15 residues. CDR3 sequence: CASSFDGVGNQPQHF. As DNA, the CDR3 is TGTGCCAGCAGTTTTGACGGGGTAGGCAATCAGCCCCAGCATTTT.

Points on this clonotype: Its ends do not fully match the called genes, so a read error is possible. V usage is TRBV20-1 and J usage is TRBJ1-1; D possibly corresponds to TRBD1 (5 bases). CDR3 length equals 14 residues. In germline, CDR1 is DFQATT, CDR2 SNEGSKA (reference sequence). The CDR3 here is CSARGIRGNAEAFF. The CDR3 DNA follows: TGCAGTGCTAGGGGAATCCGGGGGAACGCTGAAGCTTTCTTT.

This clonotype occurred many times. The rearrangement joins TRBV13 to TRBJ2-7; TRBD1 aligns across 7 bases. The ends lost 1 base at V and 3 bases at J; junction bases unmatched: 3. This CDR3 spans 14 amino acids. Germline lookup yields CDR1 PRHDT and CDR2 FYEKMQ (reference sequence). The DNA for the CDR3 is TGTGCCAGCAGCTTAGAACAGGGGAACTACGAGCAGTACTTC. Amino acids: CASSLEQGNYEQYF.

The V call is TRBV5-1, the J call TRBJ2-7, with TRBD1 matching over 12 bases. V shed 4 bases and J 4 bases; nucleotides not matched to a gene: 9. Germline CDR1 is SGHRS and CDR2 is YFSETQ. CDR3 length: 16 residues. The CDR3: CASSPTGTGGMYEQYF. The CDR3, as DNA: TGCGCCAGCAGCCCGACCGGGACAGGGGGCATGTACGAGCAGTACTTC.

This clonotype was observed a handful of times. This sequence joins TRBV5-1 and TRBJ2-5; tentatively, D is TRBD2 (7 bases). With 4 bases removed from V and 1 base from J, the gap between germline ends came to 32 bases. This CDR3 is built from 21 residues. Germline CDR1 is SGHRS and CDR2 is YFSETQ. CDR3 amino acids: CASSRITQGLASGGSQETQYF. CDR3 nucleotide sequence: TGCGCCAGCAGCCGGATAACACAGGGATTGGCCTCCGGGGGGTCCCAAGAGACCCAGTACTTC.